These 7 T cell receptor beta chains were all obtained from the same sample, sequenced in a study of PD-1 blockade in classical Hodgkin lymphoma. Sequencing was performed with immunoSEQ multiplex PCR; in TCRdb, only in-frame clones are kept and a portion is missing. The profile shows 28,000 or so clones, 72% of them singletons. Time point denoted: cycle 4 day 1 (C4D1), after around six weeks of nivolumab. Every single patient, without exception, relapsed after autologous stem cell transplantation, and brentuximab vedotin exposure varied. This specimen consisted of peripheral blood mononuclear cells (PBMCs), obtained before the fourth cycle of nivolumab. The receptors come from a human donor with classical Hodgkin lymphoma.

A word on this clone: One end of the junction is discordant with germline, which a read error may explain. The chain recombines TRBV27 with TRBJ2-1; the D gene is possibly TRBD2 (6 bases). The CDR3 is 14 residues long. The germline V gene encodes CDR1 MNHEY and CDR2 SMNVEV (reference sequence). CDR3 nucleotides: TGTGCCAGCAGTTCAATTCCCTCACAGGACCCGGGGGTCTTC. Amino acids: CASSSIPSQDPGVF.

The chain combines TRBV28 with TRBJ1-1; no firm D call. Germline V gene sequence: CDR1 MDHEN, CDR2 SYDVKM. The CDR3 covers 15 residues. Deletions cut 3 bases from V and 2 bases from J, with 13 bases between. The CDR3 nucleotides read TGTGCCAGCAGTTTCCCGGGAGGCAGAAACACTGAAGCTTTCTTT. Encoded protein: CASSFPGGRNTEAFF.

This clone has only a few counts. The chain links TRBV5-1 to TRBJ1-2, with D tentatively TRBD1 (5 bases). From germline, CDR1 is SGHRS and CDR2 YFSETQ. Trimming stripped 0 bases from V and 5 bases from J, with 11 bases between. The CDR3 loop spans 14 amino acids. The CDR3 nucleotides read TGCGCCAGCAGCTTGGTCCCGGGGGAGTATGGCTACACCTTC. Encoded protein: CASSLVPGEYGYTF. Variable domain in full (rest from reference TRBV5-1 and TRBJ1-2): KAGVTQTPRYLIKTRGQQVTLSCSPISGHRSVSWYQQTPGQGLQFLFEYFSETQRNKGNFPGRFSGRQFSNSRSEMNVSTLELGDSALYLCASSLVPGEYGYTFGSGTRLTVV.

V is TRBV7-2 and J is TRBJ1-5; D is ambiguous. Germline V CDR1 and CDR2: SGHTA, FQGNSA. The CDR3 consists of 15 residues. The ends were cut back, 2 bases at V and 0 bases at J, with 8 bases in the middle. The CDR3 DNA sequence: TGTGCCAGCAGCTTAAGGGCGCATAGCAATCAGCCCCAGCATTTT. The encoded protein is CASSLRAHSNQPQHF.

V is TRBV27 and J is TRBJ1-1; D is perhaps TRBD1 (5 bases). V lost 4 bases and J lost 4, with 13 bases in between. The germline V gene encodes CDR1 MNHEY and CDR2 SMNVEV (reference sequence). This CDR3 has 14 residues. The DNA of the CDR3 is TGTGCCAGCAGTTCGGGGACGGGCGGCACTGAAGCTTTCTTT. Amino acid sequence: CASSSGTGGTEAFF.

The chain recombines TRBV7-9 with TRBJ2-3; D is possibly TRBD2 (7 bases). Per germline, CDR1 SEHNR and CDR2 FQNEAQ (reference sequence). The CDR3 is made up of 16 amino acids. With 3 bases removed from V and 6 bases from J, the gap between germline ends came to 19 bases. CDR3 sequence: CASSFRGRGEGDTQYF. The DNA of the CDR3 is TGTGCCAGCAGCTTTCGGGGGCGCGGGGAGGGCGATACGCAGTATTTT.

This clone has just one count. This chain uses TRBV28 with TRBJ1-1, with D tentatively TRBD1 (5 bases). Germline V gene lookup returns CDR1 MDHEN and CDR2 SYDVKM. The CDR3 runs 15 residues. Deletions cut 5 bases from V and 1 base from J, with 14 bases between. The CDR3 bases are TGTGCCAGCAGTGACGTACTGACAGCGAACACTGAAGCTTTCTTT. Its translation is CASSDVLTANTEAFF.